The clone carrying this TCR beta chain appeared a few times. Its antigen is unknown. The source of the sample is a study of shared clonotypes between healthy human individuals. Overall study results and limits: Clonotypes not shared had lower generation probabilities than those common to all four donors.

The input for sorted-subset replicate PCRs was 200 ng DNA, some 28,000 T cell genomes. The data were produced by immunoSEQ multiplex PCR, yet TCRdb's version contains in-frame clones alone and is incomplete. Here the sample spans 730,000 or so clones, around 72% being singletons. The V gene's germline CDR1 is KGHSH and CDR2 LQKENI. This CDR3 comprises 12 residues. V shed 3 bases and J shed 2 bases, with 5 bases lying between them. Donors were healthy HIV-negative adults without recent acute infections or vaccinations. This sequence was found in a woman between 25 and 40 years old in good health. The rearrangement joins TRBV18 to TRBJ2-7; unclear D gene. The sequenced sample consisted of memory CD4+ T cells sorted from blood. The subset here: CD45RA-negative fraction. Written as DNA, the CDR3 is TGTGCCAGCTCACCCACCGCCTACGAGCAGTACTTC. It specifies CASSPTAYEQYF.